The sequence of this T cell receptor (beta chain) was determined in a study of CD8 T cells in ankylosing spondylitis. In the case of this clonotype: The antigen is undetermined.

TCR beta libraries were made by quantitative 5'-RACE with molecular barcodes. TCRdb itself ran the 5' RACE reads through MiXCR, one entry per CDR3 protein. The data show roughly 230,000 distinct CDR3 sequences, with less than 9.5% seen just once and 4% to 5.5% held by the top ten. Notes on the study in general: For ankylosing spondylitis blood, a TCR beta motif of seven to nine highly homologous variants appeared characteristic. Reports say disease-linked clones showed up significantly more in matched ankylosing spondylitis synovial fluid. Peripheral blood samples showed relatively rare disease-linked clones, and these clones were CD8+.

The sequenced material came from blood, either unsorted or a sorted T cell fraction (not recorded which). The source is a female donor with ankylosing spondylitis or in good health (not recorded which).

The CDR3 bases are TGTGCCAGCAGCTTAGAGCGGAATTCACCCCTCCACTTT. Its translation is CASSLERNSPLHF. The rearrangement links TRBV7-9 to TRBJ1-6; D ambiguous. The CDR3 loop spans 13 amino acids. In germline, CDR1 is SEHNR, CDR2 FQNEAQ (reference sequence). Deletions cut 1 base from V and 7 bases from J, with 5 bases between.